This TCR beta chain was profiled in a study of T cells in Graves' hyperthyroidism and ophthalmopathy (dated by TCRdb to the late 2010s). Study-level background: Peripheral blood was collected at initial diagnosis, before any treatment. To identify TCR V-J signatures that set the groups apart, the researchers used a discovery cohort of 100 patients, made up of approximately 43 with Graves' ophthalmopathy and some 56 with stable Graves' hyperthyroidism. Prospective prediction of ophthalmopathy was tested in an independent validation cohort of fewer than 20 hyperthyroidism patients and 15 to 17 patients who later progressed to ophthalmopathy. For training and testing, the approximately 92 patients in the discovery cohort were randomly divided in a 7:3 ratio. The study also compared thyroid tissue and blood T-cell repertoires from 6 or 7 Graves' hyperthyroidism patients. After sampling, hyperthyroidism patients received methimazole starting at 30 mg daily, and ophthalmopathy patients received high-dose intravenous methylprednisolone. TCR Vbeta CDR3 sequencing of 120 to 150 peripheral blood samples (approximately 44 ophthalmopathy, 70 to 85 hyperthyroidism and roughly 17 progressor patients) is reported in the paper. General conclusions and limits of the study: In validation, progression to ophthalmopathy was predicted by the model with around 71% sensitivity and about 72% specificity, a median of about 6.4 months before onset. Sample size was not statistically predetermined, and investigators were not blinded to group allocation. Blood samples also contained most of the expanded thyroid clonotypes (frequency above 0.001), which suggests that blood repertoires may reflect thyroid immune responses. A 13 V-J signature model separated ophthalmopathy from stable hyperthyroidism, with about 88% sensitivity and roughly 84% specificity in cross-validation and 80%/75% in testing.

This clonotype came up many times. Its antigen has not been determined. Base qualities are not recorded, but no much larger clone differs from it by a single base. The hyperthyroidism patients were between 18 and 65 years old and newly diagnosed, with a disease duration of less than 2 months. The study excluded patients with uncontrolled infections, other autoimmune diseases, pregnancy or lactation. Clinical symptoms, serum thyroxine and TRAb, thyroid ultrasound, and orbital computed tomography formed the basis for the diagnoses. For progressor patients, blood was drawn at the first diagnosis of hyperthyroidism, before any ophthalmopathy symptoms had appeared. PBMCs were separated from roughly 9.6 ml of fresh peripheral blood using Ficoll-Paque density gradient centrifugation. Progressor patients were defined as those initially diagnosed with Graves' hyperthyroidism in whom ophthalmopathy developed during follow-up. Total RNA was extracted using Trizol reagent, and RNA quality was assessed on an Agilent 2100 Bioanalyzer.

The germline V gene specifies MDHEN as CDR1 and SYDVKM as CDR2. After removal of 6 bases from V and 8 bases from J, the junction retains 9 bases not matched to a gene. Measured from the cysteine to the phenylalanine, the CDR3 is 14 residues long. Only the CDR3 portion is preserved as DNA: 42 bases, with reading frame beginning at the first base. Amplification of TCR beta CDR3 regions was carried out from RNA transcripts. For the first round of RT-PCR on the TCR CDR3, the HTBI primer set was used together with the Qiagen OneStep RT-PCR kit. A second multiplex PCR round built the libraries, followed by size selection and purification. Libraries were sequenced paired-end with 100 bp reads on an Illumina HiSeq2000. The study's processing was this. SOAPnuke was used to process the raw data, removing reads that contained adapters or uncalled bases, had a mean Phred below 15, or lacked an exact match to the constant primer or identifier. COPE v1.2.5 was used to merge high-quality paired reads, and clonotypes were defined as unique nucleotide sequences. MiTCR v1.1 was used to align the clonotypes against IMGT TRBV, TRBD and TRBJ reference segments. Only V-J combinations with frequency above 0.0001, covering 99% to 99.2% of repertoires, were analysed. The TCS score was defined as the ratio of F50 (clonal expansion) to E x V (chaos), calculated using BLOSUM62-based TCRdist between CDR3 peptides within each V-J. Welch's t-statistics and random forest reduced roughly 500 V-J features to about 12, which were used in a naive Bayes classifier (R e1071). TCRdb trimmed public reads at Q25 via fastp, called clones via MiXCR and kept in-frame beta chains. Rows are unified per CDR3 protein, each entry keeping the most common DNA and genes. Clone size and V and J calls follow TCRdb, not the original study. In this sample the table shows a few hundred thousand distinct CDR3 sequences, roughly 14% of which occur a single time. The ten largest clones represent around 30% of the sample.

The TCR was taken from a woman aged 18-30 years with Graves' hyperthyroidism that later progressed to Graves' ophthalmopathy. Recombination connected TRBV28 to TRBJ2-1, with 8 central nucleotides matching TRBD2. Sequencing was done on a sample of blood. The bases read TGTGCCAGCAGCCAAGGACTAGCCGTCTATGAGCAGTTCTTC. Its translation is CASSQGLAVYEQFF.